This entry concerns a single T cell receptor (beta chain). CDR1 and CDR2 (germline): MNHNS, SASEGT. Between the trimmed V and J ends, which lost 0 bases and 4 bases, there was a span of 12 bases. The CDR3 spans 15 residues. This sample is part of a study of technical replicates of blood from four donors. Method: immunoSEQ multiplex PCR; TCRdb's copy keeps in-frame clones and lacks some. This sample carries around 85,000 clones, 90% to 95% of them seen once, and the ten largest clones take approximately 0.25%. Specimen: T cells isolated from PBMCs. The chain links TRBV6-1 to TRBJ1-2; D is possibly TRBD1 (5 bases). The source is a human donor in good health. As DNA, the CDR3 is TGTGCCAGCAGTGAAGCAGGGGATGTCTTCTATGGCTACACCTTC. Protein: CASSEAGDVFYGYTF.